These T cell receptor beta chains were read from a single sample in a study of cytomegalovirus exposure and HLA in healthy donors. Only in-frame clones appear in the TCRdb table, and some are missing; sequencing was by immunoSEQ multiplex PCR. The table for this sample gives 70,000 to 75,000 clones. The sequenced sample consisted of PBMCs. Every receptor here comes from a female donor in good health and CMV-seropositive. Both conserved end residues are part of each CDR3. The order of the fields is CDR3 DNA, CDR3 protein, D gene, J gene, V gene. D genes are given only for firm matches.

TGCGCCAGCAGCCAAGACTTCAGGGGCTCCTATAATTCACCCCTCCACTTT CASSQDFRGSYNSPLHF - TRBJ1-6 TRBV4-3
TGCAGTGCCAAAAGACAGGACGAAGCTTTCTTT CSAKRQDEAFF - TRBJ1-1 TRBV20-1
TGTGCCAGCAGTTACTCGGGACTAGCGATGGGAGATACGCAGTATTTT CASSYSGLAMGDTQYF TRBD2 TRBJ2-3 TRBV6-5
TGTGCCAGTAGTAAGGACAGGGACTATGGCTACACCTTC CASSKDRDYGYTF TRBD1 TRBJ1-2 TRBV19
TGTGCCAGCAACTTCGTACAGGGTACCGAAGCTTTCTTT CASNFVQGTEAFF - TRBJ1-1 TRBV6-5
TGTGCCAGCAGCTCCCGACAGGGTGCGGATGGCTACACCTTC CASSSRQGADGYTF TRBD1 TRBJ1-2 TRBV7-9
TGTGCCAGCAGTGACAGTGACCAGGGGAGAATGGGTTCACCCCTCCACTTT CASSDSDQGRMGSPLHF - TRBJ1-6 TRBV6-1
TGTGCCAGCAGTTTATCGTACAGGGCTAACTATGGCTACACCTTC CASSLSYRANYGYTF - TRBJ1-2 TRBV27
TGTGCCATCAGAGTACCGGGGGGGAACACTGAAGCTTTCTTT CAIRVPGGNTEAFF - TRBJ1-1 TRBV10-3
TGCAGTGCTAGACCGTACTATGGCTACACCTTC CSARPYYGYTF - TRBJ1-2 TRBV20-1
TGTGCCAGCGCCACGGACAGGGTCTTCTACGAGCAGTACTTC CASATDRVFYEQYF TRBD1 TRBJ2-7 TRBV2
TGTGCCAGCCTCGGGAGGGAGCAGTTCTTC CASLGREQFF TRBD2 TRBJ2-1 TRBV28
TGTGCCAGCAGTGTCAGGGCGGGGAGCAGCGAGCAGTACTTC CASSVRAGSSEQYF - TRBJ2-7 TRBV2
TGTGCCAGCAGCCCTACATACCCACAGGGCATCTACGAGCAGTACTTC CASSPTYPQGIYEQYF - TRBJ2-7 TRBV6-6
TGCGCCAGCAGCCCACCGCAGGGAGGTGGCACCGGGGAGCTGCTTTTT CASSPPQGGGTGELLF - TRBJ2-2 TRBV4-1
TGTGCCAGCAGTCCCCAGCGGGGGGTGACAGATACGCAGTATTTT CASSPQRGVTDTQYF TRBD2 TRBJ2-3 TRBV28
TGTGCCAGCAGCCAGAGCCGACTGAGTGCAACTAATGAAAAACTGTTTTTT CASSQSRLSATNEKLFF - TRBJ1-4 TRBV14
TGCGCCAGCAGCCACAAGCGGGACAACTCCTACGAGCAGTACTTC CASSHKRDNSYEQYF - TRBJ2-7 TRBV4-3
TGTGCCAGCAGCGTCTACGGGGCCAACGTCCTGACTTTC CASSVYGANVLTF - TRBJ2-6 TRBV9
TGTGCCAGCAGCCAACGGGGGGGGGCGAGGGAGCAGTACTTC CASSQRGGAREQYF TRBD2 TRBJ2-7 TRBV7-2
TGTGCCAGCAGCCCCAATTACAATGAGCAGTTCTTC CASSPNYNEQFF - TRBJ2-1 TRBV11-3
TGTGCCAGCAGCCCGGGGACTAGCGGGGGATACTACGAGCAGTACTTC CASSPGTSGGYYEQYF TRBD2 TRBJ2-7 TRBV7-6
TGTGCCAGCAGTAAACAGGGGGCGGGGGAGCAGTACTTC CASSKQGAGEQYF TRBD1 TRBJ2-7 TRBV11-3
TGTGCCAGCAGCTTACTCCCAGCGGGGGGAAGTGAGACCCAGTACTTC CASSLLPAGGSETQYF TRBD2 TRBJ2-5 TRBV11-2
TGTGCCAGCACGCTCGGGACAGCGAGCTCTGGAAACACCATATATTTT CASTLGTASSGNTIYF TRBD1 TRBJ1-3 TRBV2
TGTGCCAGCAGCGTCAGGGGCGACACTGAAGCTTTCTTT CASSVRGDTEAFF - TRBJ1-1 TRBV9
TGCGCCAGCAGCTTGGCCCTCGGGGGCTACACCTTC CASSLALGGYTF - TRBJ1-2 TRBV5-1
TGCGCCAGCAGCTGGGGGACTAGCGGGACTAGCACAGATACGCAGTATTTT CASSWGTSGTSTDTQYF TRBD2 TRBJ2-3 TRBV5-1
TGTGCCAGCACCCAGCCCCAGGCTTCCCACAACTATGGCTACACCTTC CASTQPQASHNYGYTF - TRBJ1-2 TRBV6-4
TGCAGCGTTGAGGCCCCACTAGCGGGCTCCTACAATGAGCAGTTCTTC CSVEAPLAGSYNEQFF TRBD2 TRBJ2-1 TRBV29-1
TGTGCCAGCAGTGCCCCTGGAGACACAGATACGCAGTATTTT CASSAPGDTDTQYF - TRBJ2-3 TRBV28
TGTGCCAGCAGCTCCACCAGGATCCAAGAGACCCAGTACTTC CASSSTRIQETQYF - TRBJ2-5 TRBV7-8
TGTGCCAGCAGCTTATTGCCAGGGAGCAATCAGCCCCAGCATTTT CASSLLPGSNQPQHF - TRBJ1-5 TRBV5-8
TGTGCCAGCAAATCAGCGGGACTCACCTACGAGCAGTACTTC CASKSAGLTYEQYF TRBD2 TRBJ2-7 TRBV27
TGTGCCAGCAGGGCCCTCCAAGGGGACAATGAGCAGTTCTTC CASRALQGDNEQFF - TRBJ2-1 TRBV2
TGCGCCACTCTACTAGAGCCCCAGCATTTT CATLLEPQHF - TRBJ1-5 TRBV10-2
TGTGCCAGCAGCGACGGGAGACATCAGCCCCAGCATTTT CASSDGRHQPQHF - TRBJ1-5 TRBV7-6
TGTGCCAGCAGCTCCGCCGGGACAGGGGGTCCGGATGGCTACACCTTC CASSSAGTGGPDGYTF TRBD1 TRBJ1-2 TRBV7-9
TGCGCCAGCAGCCGGACTAGCGGAAGCACAGATACGCAGTATTTT CASSRTSGSTDTQYF TRBD2 TRBJ2-3 TRBV5-1
TGTGCCAGCAGCCGCCGGACAGGGGTGAACACTGAAGCTTTCTTT CASSRRTGVNTEAFF TRBD1 TRBJ1-1 TRBV5-4
TGTGCCAGCAGTCCAGACAGCGAGCAGTACTTC CASSPDSEQYF - TRBJ2-7 TRBV28
TGTGCCAGTGGGGAGGGGGAGACCCAGTACTTC CASGEGETQYF TRBD2 TRBJ2-5 TRBV19
TGTGCCAGCAGTTCCAACAGTTGGGCCGGGGAGCTGTTTTTT CASSSNSWAGELFF - TRBJ2-2 TRBV6-6
TGTGCCAGCAGTCGTGGGACCTCCAGGGGTGGCTATGGCTACACCTTC CASSRGTSRGGYGYTF - TRBJ1-2 TRBV27
TGTGCCAGCTCACCTAAGGCAGGGAATGTCCACGAGCAGTACTTC CASSPKAGNVHEQYF - TRBJ2-7 TRBV18
TGTGCCAGCTCACCCGGGACTGTGGAGTCGGAGACCCAGTACTTC CASSPGTVESETQYF - TRBJ2-5 TRBV18
TGTGCCAGCAGTTACGGGGAAAGGGGGCTCGACGAGCAGTACTTC CASSYGERGLDEQYF TRBD1 TRBJ2-7 TRBV6-5
TGCGCCAGCAGCCAAGGGGGGCAGGGCCATCAGCCCCAGCATTTT CASSQGGQGHQPQHF - TRBJ1-5 TRBV4-1
TGTGGCAGCGGACCAGGGGTGGGCACCGGGGAGCTGTTTTTT CGSGPGVGTGELFF - TRBJ2-2 TRBV9
TGTGCCAGCTCACCAGTGGGAGCCACAGATACGCAGTATTTT CASSPVGATDTQYF - TRBJ2-3 TRBV18
TGTGCCAGTAGTTTGACAGGGGGCAATGAGCAGTTCTTC CASSLTGGNEQFF TRBD1 TRBJ2-1 TRBV19
TGTGCCAGCAGTGCTGACAGGGACTACGAGCAGTACTTC CASSADRDYEQYF TRBD1 TRBJ2-7 TRBV2
TGTGCCACCAGACGGGGAGGCGAAAAACTGTTTTTT CATRRGGEKLFF - TRBJ1-4 TRBV10-3
TGTGCCAGTAACAGGGGTTATGGCTACACCTTC CASNRGYGYTF TRBD1 TRBJ1-2 TRBV28
TGTGCCAGCATCCTCAAGGAGGGGGCGGTGAACACTGAAGCTTTCTTT CASILKEGAVNTEAFF TRBD1 TRBJ1-1 TRBV5-4
TGTGCCAGCAGATTACTACGAAAGACAGGGAGCGCTGAAGCTTTCTTT CASRLLRKTGSAEAFF TRBD1 TRBJ1-1 TRBV2
TGTGCCAGCGCATCCCGACGGGGGAGGGGCTACACCTTC CASASRRGRGYTF - TRBJ1-2 TRBV28
TGTGCCAGCTCACCGGATGAACGGGGGAATACGCAGTATTTT CASSPDERGNTQYF - TRBJ2-3 TRBV18
TGTGCCAGCAGCGGGGGTAGGACTGAAGCTTTCTTT CASSGGRTEAFF - TRBJ1-1 TRBV6-5
TGTGCCAGCAGCTTAGACGTGTCCGCGGGGTACTTC CASSLDVSAGYF - TRBJ2-7 TRBV7-9